One sample yielded the 21 T cell receptor beta chains listed below, sequenced in a study of cytomegalovirus exposure and HLA in healthy donors. Amplification used 60 Vbeta primers and 13 Jbeta primers. Only in-frame clones appear in the TCRdb table, and some are missing; sequencing was by immunoSEQ multiplex PCR. The table records 140,000 to 150,000 clones, around 67% of them present only once. The source material was PBMCs. Every receptor here comes from a woman aged 18-29 years in good health and CMV-seronegative.

This clone was found a few times. The chain combines TRBV7-2 with TRBJ2-3, with 7 bases fitting TRBD1. Trimming took 1 base from V and 3 from J; bases not matched to a gene: 4. The CDR3 consists of 15 residues. Germline values: CDR1 SGHTA, CDR2 FQGNSA. In nucleotides, the CDR3 is TGTGCCAGCAGCTTAGTGTCACAGGGGACAGATACGCAGTATTTT. Protein: CASSLVSQGTDTQYF.

This clone was seen a few times. The chain recombines TRBV11-2 with TRBJ2-3, with 7 bases matching TRBD2. Looked up from germline, CDR1 is SGHAT and CDR2 is FQNNGV. The J segment lost 4 bases and the V segment lost 0 bases, leaving 10 bases of the junction unmatched. This CDR3 comprises 17 residues. CDR3 sequence (DNA): TGTGCCAGCAGCTTAGACGGGAGCGGGAAGACCGCAGATACGCAGTATTTT. This sequence encodes CASSLDGSGKTADTQYF.

In its sample, this clone was seen once. This chain joins TRBV6-5 and TRBJ1-1; unclear D gene. The V end was cut by 5 bases, the J end by 5 bases, with 9 bases between. The CDR3 has 12 amino acids. Germline CDR1 and CDR2: MNHEY and SVGAGI. CDR3 DNA sequence: TGTGCCAGCAGTCCCCCGGGAACTGAAGCTTTCTTT. It codes for CASSPPGTEAFF.

The gene calls are TRBV4-3 and TRBJ2-1; D is perhaps TRBD2 (5 bases). Deletions cut 2 bases from V and 8 bases from J, with 16 bases between. Germline V gene lookup returns CDR1 LGHNA and CDR2 YSLEER. This CDR3 has 15 amino acids. The CDR3 DNA follows: TGCGCCAGCAGCCAAAGGTCTACAGAGGGCCATGAGCAGTTCTTC. Amino acid sequence: CASSQRSTEGHEQFF.

This clone came up a few times. The chain employs TRBV6-1 and TRBJ2-3, with 13 positions matching TRBD2. Germline loops: CDR1 MNHNS, CDR2 SASEGT. With V trimmed by 4 bases and J by 1 base, 5 bases remained unmatched. The CDR3 has 17 residues. The CDR3 DNA sequence: TGTGCCAGCAGTGGGACTAGCGGGAGAGAGGGCACAGATACGCAGTATTTT. This codes for CASSGTSGREGTDTQYF.

The V and J genes are TRBV19 and TRBJ1-2; tentative D call: TRBD1 (6 bases). Trimming stripped 8 bases from V and 0 bases from J, with 10 bases between. Germline lookup yields CDR1 LNHDA and CDR2 SQIVND (reference sequence). This CDR3 is built from 13 residues. The CDR3 here is CASHRTANYGYTF. For the CDR3, the DNA is TGTGCCAGTCACAGGACAGCTAACTATGGCTACACCTTC.

The chain links TRBV4-1 to TRBJ2-2; the match to TRBD1 covers 10 bases. The CDR3 runs to 18 residues. Trimming took 4 bases from V and 7 from J; bases not matched to a gene: 15. Germline CDR1 reads MGHRA; CDR2 reads YSYEKL. Here the CDR3 DNA reads TGCGCCAGCAGCCTAAGGAACCCGGGACAGGGGCAGGGCGGGGAGCTGTTTTTT. This gives the protein CASSLRNPGQGQGGELFF.

The CDR3 here is CASSLRGYYSGSAYNEQFF. CDR3 DNA sequence: TGTGCCAGCAGCTTACGGGGTTACTACAGCGGTTCGGCCTACAATGAGCAGTTCTTC. The chain has TRBV7-8 and TRBJ2-1, with D possibly TRBD2 on 5 matching bases. Trimming took off 2 bases at V and 2 bases at J, with 22 bases between the two ends. The CDR3 is 19 amino acids. Germline CDR1 SGHVS, CDR2 FQNEAQ.

The chain joins TRBV7-3 to TRBJ2-7; a weak D match, TRBD1 (5 bases). The germline gives CDR1 SGHTA, CDR2 FQGTGA. The CDR3 is made up of 14 amino acids. V was pared by 5 bases and J by 7 bases, with 18 bases between. The CDR3 spells CASSAQGPSREQYF. In DNA, the CDR3 is TGTGCCAGCAGCGCTCAGGGTCCATCGCGGGAGCAGTACTTC.

The rearrangement joins TRBV5-4 to TRBJ2-1; D remains ambiguous. The CDR3 loop spans 12 amino acids. Germline V lookup: CDR1 SGHNT, CDR2 YYREEE (reference sequence). Deletions cut 4 bases from V and 6 bases from J, with 8 bases between. The CDR3 bases are TGTGCCAGCAGCCCAGGCCGCAATGAGCAGTTCTTC. Translation: CASSPGRNEQFF.

This rearrangement joins TRBV9 to TRBJ2-1; 14 nucleotides agree with TRBD2. Germline CDR1 and CDR2: SGDLS and YYNGEE. V lost 1 base, J lost 8 bases, and 8 bases stayed unmatched. The CDR3 is 17 amino acids. CDR3 residues: CASSVRLGLAGVDEQFF. CDR3 DNA sequence: TGTGCCAGCAGCGTAAGGTTGGGACTAGCGGGAGTGGATGAGCAGTTCTTC.

V usage is TRBV6-5 and J usage is TRBJ1-2; the D gene is possibly TRBD1 (5 bases). This CDR3 spans 12 amino acids. The germline gives CDR1 MNHEY, CDR2 SVGAGI. V lost 5 bases and J lost 8, with 12 bases in between. CDR3 amino acids: CASSKTGEGYTF. For the CDR3, the DNA is TGTGCCAGCAGTAAAACAGGAGAAGGCTACACCTTC.

The genes are TRBV18 and TRBJ2-7; 8 bases agree with TRBD1. Germline V CDR1 and CDR2: KGHSH, LQKENI. The CDR3 consists of 16 residues. V gave up 2 bases and J gave up 6 bases; unmatched junction bases: 12. CDR3 DNA: TGTGCCAGCTCACCAGCCCGAGGACAGGGCGTCCTCGAGCAGTACTTC. This sequence encodes CASSPARGQGVLEQYF.

The V gene is TRBV11-2, the J gene TRBJ1-6; D unresolved. The germline V gene has CDR1 SGHAT and CDR2 FQNNGV. The CDR3 is 14 residues long. V gave up 6 bases and J gave up 7 bases, with 13 bases separating them. Here the CDR3 reads CASSSQPGNSPLHF. CDR3 nucleotide sequence: TGTGCCAGCAGTTCACAGCCTGGAAATTCACCCCTCCACTTT. The full variable domain, with the rest looked up from reference TRBV11-2 and TRBJ1-6, is EAGVAQSPRYKIIEKRQSVAFWCNPISGHATLYWYQQILGQGPKLLIQFQNNGVVDDSQLPKDRFSAERLKGVDSTLKIQPAKLEDSAVYLCASSSQPGNSPLHFGNGTRLTVT.

The J gene is TRBJ2-5, the V gene TRBV30; a weak D match, TRBD2 (5 bases). CDR1 GTSNPN and CDR2 SVGIG come from the germline V gene (reference sequence). There are 12 residues in the CDR3. V lost 0 bases, J lost 8 bases, and 10 bases lay in between. As DNA, the CDR3 is TGTGCCTGGAGTGTACGGGGAGATACCCAGTACTTC. It codes for CAWSVRGDTQYF.

The chain recombines TRBV19 with TRBJ2-1; D is uncertain. The ends were cut back, 5 bases at V and 5 bases at J, with 25 bases in the middle. The V gene's germline CDR1 is LNHDA and CDR2 SQIVND (reference sequence). The CDR3 loop spans 18 amino acids. The CDR3 nucleotides read TGTGCCAGTAGTCCCCTCCCCTTCGCCCGAGGTTTGAACAATGAGCAGTTCTTC. Amino acid sequence: CASSPLPFARGLNNEQFF.

The chain uses TRBV29-1 and TRBJ1-1; D possibly corresponds to TRBD1 (6 bases). V was clipped by 4 bases and J by 4 bases, with 10 bases between them. This CDR3 contains 12 residues. Germline-derived CDR1 and CDR2 are SQVTM and ANQGSEA. CDR3 bases: TGCAGCGTTGTGAGGGGGTCCACTGAAGCTTTCTTT. It translates to CSVVRGSTEAFF.

The V gene is TRBV7-9, the J gene TRBJ1-1, with D possibly matching TRBD1 (6 bases). CDR3 size: 14 residues. Trimming cost V 4 bases and J 5 bases, with 14 bases left between them. The germline V gene encodes CDR1 SEHNR and CDR2 FQNEAQ (reference sequence). The CDR3 here is CASSSEGGGTEAFF. As DNA, the CDR3 is TGTGCCAGCAGCTCTGAAGGGGGAGGGACTGAAGCTTTCTTT.

In the case of this clone: One end of the junction varies from germline; a read error may be responsible. The chain employs TRBV5-1 and TRBJ2-3; 10 bases line up with TRBD2. This CDR3 is built from 18 residues. Per the germline V gene, CDR1 is SGHRS and CDR2 is YFSETQ. The CDR3 sequence: CASRLGSSGSPSTDTQYF. CDR3 nucleotide sequence: TGCGCCAGCAGATTGGGGTCTAGCGGGAGCCCCAGCACAGATACGCAGTATTTT. Full variable domain (outside the CDR3, taken from reference TRBV5-1 and TRBJ2-3): KAGVTQTPRYLIKTRGQQVTLSCSPISGHRSVSWYQQTPGQGLQFLFEYFSETQRNKGNFPGRFSGRQFSNSRSEMNVSTLELGDSALYLCASRLGSSGSPSTDTQYFGPGTRLTVL.

J is TRBJ2-2 and V is TRBV9; TRBD2 is a possible D gene (6 bases). The length of the CDR3 is 16 residues. V was clipped by 3 bases and J by 6 bases, with 18 bases between them. Looked up from germline, CDR1 is SGDLS and CDR2 is YYNGEE. In DNA, the CDR3 is TGTGCCAGCAGCGCCGAGGCGCGGGGTACTGCCGGGGAGCTGTTTTTT. This codes for CASSAEARGTAGELFF.

A few counts support this clone. The chain uses TRBV18 and TRBJ2-6; 9 nucleotides match TRBD2. The trim removed 2 bases at V and 0 bases at J, leaving 14 bases unmatched. The CDR3 extends over 21 amino acids. CDR1 is KGHSH and CDR2 is LQKENI in the germline V gene. CDR3 sequence reads: CASSPGRSAGGANSGANVLTF. CDR3 sequence (DNA): TGTGCCAGCTCACCAGGACGGTCGGCGGGGGGGGCAAACTCTGGGGCCAACGTCCTGACTTTC. The full variable domain, in which reference TRBV18 and TRBJ2-6 provide the parts outside the CDR3, is NAGVMQNPRHLVRRRGQEARLRCSPMKGHSHVYWYRQLPEEGLKFMVYLQKENIIDESGMPKERFSAEFPKEGPSILRIQQVVRGDSAAYFCASSPGRSAGGANSGANVLTFGAGSRLTVL.